This is a list of T cell receptor beta chains from one sample in a study. TCRdb called the 5' RACE reads again in MiXCR, with one record for every CDR3 protein. The sample carries about 60,000 distinct CDR3 sequences, roughly 30% recorded once. Material: tumor-infiltrating naive CD4+ T cells sorted from the breast tumor. The receptors come from a female donor with breast cancer. Both conserved end residues are part of each CDR3.

cdr3_aa v_call
CSVAGQAHF TRBV20-1
CASSPIAKGTQYF TRBV6-2/TRBV6-3
CASSEGGGRLYNEQFF TRBV2
CASRKRSLDEQYF TRBV6-2/TRBV6-3
CASSDSDRRVYTF TRBV25-1
CASSYFPGRGLETQYF TRBV6-2/TRBV6-3
CASSTGTEEQYF TRBV7-8
CASSPRGDTLHGYTF TRBV9
CAFQGLAGGEQFF TRBV30
CASSLKGQGRTDTQYF TRBV5-1
CASRRDTLEYAFF TRBV6-1
CASTRLTGYQETQYF TRBV21-1
CASSYESSYNSPLHF TRBV6-5
CASSLQGSEETQYF TRBV7-2
CASSLMGLSNSPLHF TRBV7-2
CASSVGNTEAFF TRBV5-1
CASSLGLAGGNEQFF TRBV7-6
CASSLSPSSYEQYF TRBV7-3
CASSIPQGHTEAFF TRBV28
CASRPAGTGGFNEQFF TRBV12-3/TRBV12-4
CASSLTETQYF TRBV28
CASSVSPGSYEQYF TRBV9
CASSSQGPGDQPQHF TRBV7-8
CSGTGAGAKNIQYF TRBV29-1
CASNQTEAISNQPQHF TRBV4-1
CASRMTSGSNEQFF TRBV4-1
CAWSVRDYEQYF TRBV30
CASSEGTVNYGYTF TRBV7-9
CATGGSNLYYEQYF TRBV10-3
CASSLGGQGWMGLNYGYTF TRBV28
CASSGGQSSYEQYF TRBV5-1
CASSKGPRGQGSYNEQFF TRBV21-1
CASSIEAGFGGYTF TRBV7-8
CASSLGGPKDEQFF TRBV7-2
CASSLGNSPDTQYF TRBV7-2
CASSPAGAGTEAFF TRBV6-6
CSASREKETQYF TRBV20-1
CAISSAGGSYEQYF TRBV10-3
CASSLLAGGIETQYF TRBV7-8
CASSLQGPYEQYF TRBV7-9
CASSPSPGRTYGYTF TRBV9
CASSFLAAVGRNEQFF TRBV5-6
CASSLTDRDGYTF TRBV7-3
CASSSMLVRPNTEAFF TRBV6-2/TRBV6-3
CASSLVSGTAYGYTF TRBV7-2
CASSPKGPDTQYF TRBV7-9
CASSQSGTGYNEQYF TRBV4-1
CASSANRQPPSYEQYF TRBV25-1